This TCR beta chain stems from a study of post-analysis software for immune sequencing data. Whole-study context: Clinical courses comprised relapsing-remitting, secondary progressive and progressive-relapsing multiple sclerosis. Study-level findings and limits: With TRBV5-6, TRBV5-1 and TRBV20-1 included, several TRBV segments were more frequent in patients than in controls. Under the F measure, samples that were prepared in one batch clustered strongly together. Multiple sclerosis patients showed significantly lower normalized Chao1 diversity than controls did.

Germline CDR1 and CDR2: SGHDN and FVKESK. CDR3 size: 15 residues. Trimming removed 4 bases at V and 4 bases at J, with 15 bases between. This clonotype was counted between two and nine times. Its antigen is undetermined. Libraries were made from TCR beta cDNA, and they carried unique molecular identifiers. From roughly 1 to 10 million T cells, roughly 540,000 cDNA molecules were obtained. TCRdb processed the PCR reads anew with MiXCR; each CDR3 protein has one entry. Of about 770,000 distinct CDR3 sequences listed, under 60% were seen once; the top ten hold 4% to 5%. This chain connects TRBV14 to TRBJ2-3; no clear D. The sequencing input was blood. This clonotype was obtained from a girl aged 5-17 years with multiple sclerosis. The chain's CDR3 is CASSRNGVSADTQYF. CDR3 DNA: TGTGCCAGCAGCCGGAATGGCGTGTCGGCAGATACGCAGTATTTT. The whole variable domain, filled in from reference TRBV14 and TRBJ2-3, reads EAGVTQFPSHSVIEKGQTVTLRCDPISGHDNLYWYRRVMGKEIKFLLHFVKESKQDESGMPNNRFLAERTGGTYSTLKVQPAELEDSGVYFCASSRNGVSADTQYFGPGTRLTVL.